Detailed here is one T cell receptor (beta chain). Its antigen specificity is not known. No much larger clone exists at a distance of one base, and base qualities are not known. TCRbeta CDR3 regions were amplified from genomic DNA using the immunoSEQ Assay, a bias-controlled multiplex PCR. The published analysis was carried out like this. The number of nucleated cells in each sample was estimated from the amplification of reference gene primers within the assay. To quantify the absolute abundance of each unique TCRbeta CDR3 rearrangement, sequence reads were collapsed and filtered. For each sample, productive Simpson clonality was calculated by taking the square root of Simpson's diversity index across productive rearrangements. TCRdb's version of the immuneACCESS table is confined to in-frame rearrangements and falls short of the full clone set. An unresolved V gene accounts for under half of the shortfall where checked; the remainder is of unknown origin. That table supplies the V and J calls and clone size; D and trimming were determined from the DNA. The sample table contains about 85,000 clones; only one count was recorded for around 80% of them. Approximately 1.3% of the sample is in the top ten clones.

Each collaborating institution followed its own protocols to collect whole blood in K2EDTA tubes. For TCRbeta analysis, collaborators shipped samples as frozen whole blood, isolated PBMCs, or DNA extracted from either of those sample types. This sample stems from a study of blood T cell repertoires in COVID-19 (dated by TCRdb to about 2020). Regarding the study in general: Samples covering the acute and convalescent phases of COVID-19 were provided by collaborators in the United States, Italy and Spain. The prospective study material was composed of cDNA or gDNA derived from T cells, B-cell-depleted T cells, or PBMCs. The dataset comprised deeply sampled blood TCRbeta repertoires from subjects exposed to, actively infected with, or recovered from COVID-19. The samples were drawn from two sources: the first 160 participants of the ongoing ImmuneRACE study, and about 1,300 subjects contributed by 6 global collaborators. A freely available public database, intended as a resource for researchers studying the immune response to SARS-CoV-2, is where the repertoires were released. Nearly every sample came with metadata listing a de-identified subject ID, COVID-19 status, age in years and sex. Where HLA class I and class II types were available, the types were taken from metadata supplied by the sample provider, not from assay-based typing.

General study outcomes and caveats: How much clinical and demographic metadata was included differed by source and by participant, and the metadata was provided uncurated.

In the germline V gene, CDR1 corresponds to ENHRY and CDR2 to SYGVKD. Germline trimming: 2 bases from V, 4 bases from J; junction bases outside gene matches: 4. From the cysteine up to the phenylalanine, the CDR3 has a length of 15 residues. The sequence is cut down to CDR3 DNA, 45 bases in frame from base 1. The TCR sequence derives from a woman over 75 with acute or convalescent COVID-19. Sequenced material: peripheral blood. The rearranged chain carries TRBV10-3 and TRBJ2-1, and 8 junction bases match TRBD2. The bases are TGTGCCATCAGTGAGAGCGGGGGAGCATACAATGAGCAGTTCTTC. This gives the protein CAISESGGAYNEQFF.